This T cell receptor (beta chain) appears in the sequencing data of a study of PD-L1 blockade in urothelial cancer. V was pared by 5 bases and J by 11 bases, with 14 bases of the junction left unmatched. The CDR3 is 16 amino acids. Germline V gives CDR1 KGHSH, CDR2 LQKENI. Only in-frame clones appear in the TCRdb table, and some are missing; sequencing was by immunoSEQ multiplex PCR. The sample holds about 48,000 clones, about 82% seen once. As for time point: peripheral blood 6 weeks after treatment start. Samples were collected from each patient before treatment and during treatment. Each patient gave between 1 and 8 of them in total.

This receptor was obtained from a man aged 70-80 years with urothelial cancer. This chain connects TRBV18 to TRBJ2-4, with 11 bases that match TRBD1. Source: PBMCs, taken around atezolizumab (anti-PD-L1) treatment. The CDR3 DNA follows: TGTGCCAGCTCATCAGCCGGGACAGGGGGTTTGAACTTTCAGTACTTC. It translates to CASSSAGTGGLNFQYF.